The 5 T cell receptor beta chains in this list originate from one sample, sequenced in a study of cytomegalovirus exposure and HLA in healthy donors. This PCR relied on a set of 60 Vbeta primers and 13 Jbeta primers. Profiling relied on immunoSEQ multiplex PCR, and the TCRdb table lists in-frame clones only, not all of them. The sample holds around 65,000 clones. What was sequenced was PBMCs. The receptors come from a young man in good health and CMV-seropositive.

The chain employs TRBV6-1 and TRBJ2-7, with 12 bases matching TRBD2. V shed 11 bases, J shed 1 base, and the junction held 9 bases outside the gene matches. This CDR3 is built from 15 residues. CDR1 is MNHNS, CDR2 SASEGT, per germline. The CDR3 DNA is TGTGCCGGACAGATACTAGCGGGAGGATCCTACGAGCAGTACTTC. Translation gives CAGQILAGGSYEQYF.

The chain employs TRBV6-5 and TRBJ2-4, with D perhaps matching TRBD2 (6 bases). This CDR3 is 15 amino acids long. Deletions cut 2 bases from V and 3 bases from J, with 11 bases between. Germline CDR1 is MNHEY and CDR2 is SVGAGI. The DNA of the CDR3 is TGTGCCAGCAGTTACGGGGGGATTGACAAAAACATTCAGTACTTC. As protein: CASSYGGIDKNIQYF.

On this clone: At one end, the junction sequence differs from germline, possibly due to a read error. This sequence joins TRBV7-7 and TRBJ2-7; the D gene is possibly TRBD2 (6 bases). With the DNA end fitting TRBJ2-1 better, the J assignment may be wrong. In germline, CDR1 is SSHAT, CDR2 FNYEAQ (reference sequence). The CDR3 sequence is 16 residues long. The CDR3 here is CASSPDRGGTYNEQFF. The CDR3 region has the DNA TGTGCTAGCAGCCCGGATCGCGGCGGGACCTACAATGAGCAGTTCTTC.

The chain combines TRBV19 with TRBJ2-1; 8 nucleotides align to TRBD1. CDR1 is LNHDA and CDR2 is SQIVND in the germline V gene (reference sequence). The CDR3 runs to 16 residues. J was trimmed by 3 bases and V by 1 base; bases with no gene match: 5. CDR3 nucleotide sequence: TGTGCCAGTAGTATAGCAGGGGGCGAGAACTACAATGAGCAGTTCTTC. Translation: CASSIAGGENYNEQFF.

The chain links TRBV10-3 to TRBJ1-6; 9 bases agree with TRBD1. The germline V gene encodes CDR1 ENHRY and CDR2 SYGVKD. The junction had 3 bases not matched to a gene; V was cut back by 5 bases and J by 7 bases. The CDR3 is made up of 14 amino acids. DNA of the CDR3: TGTGCCATCAGTTCGGACAGGGGAAATTCACCCCTCCACTTT. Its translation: CAISSDRGNSPLHF.